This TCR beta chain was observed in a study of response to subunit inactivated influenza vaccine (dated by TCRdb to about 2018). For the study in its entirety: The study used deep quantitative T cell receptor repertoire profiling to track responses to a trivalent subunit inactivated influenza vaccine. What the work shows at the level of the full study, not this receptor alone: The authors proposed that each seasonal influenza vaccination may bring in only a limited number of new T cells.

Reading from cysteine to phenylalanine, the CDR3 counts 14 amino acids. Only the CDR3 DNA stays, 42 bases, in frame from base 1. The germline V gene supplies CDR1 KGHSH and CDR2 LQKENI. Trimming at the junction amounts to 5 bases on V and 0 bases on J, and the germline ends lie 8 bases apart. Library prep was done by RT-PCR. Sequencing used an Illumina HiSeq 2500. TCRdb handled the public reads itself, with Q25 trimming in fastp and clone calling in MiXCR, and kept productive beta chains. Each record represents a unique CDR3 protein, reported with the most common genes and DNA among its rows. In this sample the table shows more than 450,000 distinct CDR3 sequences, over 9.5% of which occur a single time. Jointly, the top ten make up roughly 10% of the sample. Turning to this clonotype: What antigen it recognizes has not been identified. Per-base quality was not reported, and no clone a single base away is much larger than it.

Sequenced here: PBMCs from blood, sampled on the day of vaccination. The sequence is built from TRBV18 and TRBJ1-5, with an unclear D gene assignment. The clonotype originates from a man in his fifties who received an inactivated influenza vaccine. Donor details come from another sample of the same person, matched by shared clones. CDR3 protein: CASSLQYSNQPQHF. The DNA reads TGTGCCAGCTCATTACAGTATAGCAATCAGCCCCAGCATTTT.